These 5 T cell receptor beta chains came from one sample sequenced in a study of naive CD8 T cells in extremely preterm neonates. Only in-frame clones appear in the TCRdb table, and some are missing; sequencing was by immunoSEQ multiplex PCR. Counted here are 3,900 or so clones, approximately 97% occurring once; the ten biggest clones make up about 0.75%. Sequences were obtained from naive CD8+ T cells from blood. Receptors were obtained from a human donor in good health.

CDR3 nucleotide sequence: TGCGCCAGCAGCCAAGATGGGGGGGGTACTTTCACAGATACGCAGTATTTT. Its protein product is CASSQDGGGTFTDTQYF. The rearrangement uses TRBV4-3 and TRBJ2-3; 7 bases are shared with TRBD2. This CDR3 comprises 17 residues. Germline values: CDR1 LGHNA, CDR2 YSLEER. Losses at the gene ends were 0 bases for V and 2 bases for J; bases not matched to a gene: 8.

This sequence joins TRBV7-6 and TRBJ2-5, with D hard to call. CDR1 and CDR2 from the germline V gene are SGHVS and FNYEAQ. Trimming stripped 5 bases from V and 5 bases from J, with 12 bases between. CDR3 size: 13 residues. The CDR3 coding sequence is TGTGCCAGCAGCCTTCGAATGCAGGAGACCCAGTACTTC. It is translated as CASSLRMQETQYF. The full variable domain, completed using reference TRBV7-6 and TRBJ2-5, is GAGVSQSPRYKVTKRGQDVALRCDPISGHVSLYWYRQALGQGPEFLTYFNYEAQQDKSGLPNDRFSAERPEGSISTLTIQRTEQRDSAMYRCASSLRMQETQYFGPGTRLLVL.

CDR3 sequence reads: CASSLSRTGGTDTQYF. CDR3 sequence (DNA): TGTGCCAGCAGCTTAAGTCGCACAGGGGGCACAGATACGCAGTATTTT. The chain links TRBV13 to TRBJ2-3; 7 positions match TRBD1. This CDR3 is 16 amino acids long. Trimming cost V 2 bases and J 1 base; bases outside gene matches: 6. CDR1 PRHDT and CDR2 FYEKMQ come from the germline V gene (reference sequence).

The chain carries TRBV7-8 and TRBJ1-1; maybe TRBD1 (5 bases). Germline V gene lookup returns CDR1 SGHVS and CDR2 FQNEAQ. This CDR3 is built from 13 residues. V lost 3 bases to trimming and J lost 7 bases, with 12 bases between them. As DNA, the CDR3 is TGTGCCAGCAGCTTGGCGCAGGGATATGAAGCTTTCTTT. The encoded protein is CASSLAQGYEAFF.

The chain couples TRBV29-1 to TRBJ2-7; D is unresolved. Germline CDR1 is SQVTM and CDR2 is ANQGSEA. This CDR3 has 15 amino acids. V was pared by 5 bases and J by 2 bases, with 19 bases between. The CDR3 spells CSVQHAETPAYEQYF. The CDR3 nucleotides read TGCAGCGTTCAGCATGCCGAGACTCCAGCCTACGAGCAGTACTTC.